The 10 T cell receptor beta chains below were found in one sample sequenced in a study of cytotoxic CD8 clonotypes in ibrutinib-treated CLL. Clones were sequenced by immunoSEQ multiplex PCR, and TCRdb holds only the in-frame ones, with some missing. The sample has some 120,000 clones, more than 55% seen once. The specimen was PBMCs, collected after 24 months of ibrutinib treatment. The receptors originated from a human donor with chronic lymphocytic leukemia.

CDR3 amino acids: CAIGAGNTQNTEAFF. The CDR3 coding sequence is TGTGCCATCGGGGCGGGAAATACTCAGAACACTGAAGCTTTCTTT. This sequence joins TRBV10-3 and TRBJ1-1; tentatively, D is TRBD1 (5 bases). This CDR3 is built from 15 residues. The V end lost 8 bases, the J end lost 1 base, and 17 bases lay between the germline ends. Looked up from germline, CDR1 is ENHRY and CDR2 is SYGVKD.

There are a few counts of this clone. CDR3 protein: CASSSDNTNTGELFF. In DNA, the CDR3 is TGCGCCAGCAGCTCAGACAATACGAACACCGGGGAGCTGTTTTTT. V usage is TRBV5-1 and J usage is TRBJ2-2; no reliable D call. Germline loops: CDR1 SGHRS, CDR2 YFSETQ. The CDR3 consists of 15 residues. The germline V and J ends were trimmed by 3 bases and 0 bases, with 9 bases remaining between them. Variable domain in full (rest from reference TRBV5-1 and TRBJ2-2): KAGVTQTPRYLIKTRGQQVTLSCSPISGHRSVSWYQQTPGQGLQFLFEYFSETQRNKGNFPGRFSGRQFSNSRSEMNVSTLELGDSALYLCASSSDNTNTGELFFGEGSRLTVL.

This clone was found a few times. This chain links TRBV18 with TRBJ1-4; 10 bases align to TRBD1. CDR3 size: 16 residues. Trimming removed 3 bases from V and 8 bases from J; junction bases left unmatched: 9. From germline, CDR1 is KGHSH and CDR2 LQKENI. The CDR3 nucleotides are TGTGCCAGCTCACCGGGGGACAGGGGTGCGGGAGAAAAACTGTTTTTT. Residues: CASSPGDRGAGEKLFF.

This clone was detected a few times. The gene calls are TRBV28 and TRBJ1-5, with no clear D. CDR3 length: 14 residues. Trimming left V 3 bases short and J 1 base short, with 7 bases between. Per the germline V gene, CDR1 is MDHEN and CDR2 is SYDVKM. The CDR3 spells CASSFPSSNQPQHF. The CDR3 DNA is TGTGCCAGCAGTTTCCCATCCAGCAATCAGCCCCAGCATTTT. The full variable domain, its missing parts supplied by reference TRBV28 and TRBJ1-5, is DVKVTQSSRYLVKRTGEKVFLECVQDMDHENMFWYRQDPGLGLRLIYFSYDVKMKEKGDIPEGYSVSREKKERFSLILESASTNQTSMYLCASSFPSSNQPQHFGDGTRLSIL.

CDR3 amino acids: CASSSNPGLAIGEQFF. The CDR3 coding sequence is TGTGCCAGTAGTTCAAATCCGGGACTAGCTATCGGTGAGCAGTTCTTC. This chain joins TRBV19 and TRBJ2-1; TRBD2 matches at 9 bases. Trimming took 5 bases from V and 9 from J; bases not matched to a gene: 14. Germline assignment: CDR1 LNHDA and CDR2 SQIVND (reference sequence). The CDR3 runs 16 residues.

Concerning this clone: This specimen includes other DNA sequences encoding the same CDR3. The chain has TRBV25-1 and TRBJ2-7; TRBD1 aligns across 7 bases. The CDR3 is 13 amino acids. With V trimmed by 5 bases and J by 2 bases, 3 bases remained unmatched. Germline V CDR1 and CDR2: MGHDK, SYGVNS. CDR3 residues: CASSRTGPYEQYF. The CDR3 DNA is TGTGCCAGCAGTAGGACAGGCCCCTACGAGCAGTACTTC.

This sequence joins TRBV18 and TRBJ2-5; 7 nucleotides agree with TRBD1. V shed 5 bases and J 1 base; nucleotides not matched to a gene: 1. Germline CDR1 and CDR2: KGHSH and LQKENI. The CDR3 extends over 13 amino acids. CDR3 sequence: CASSGTAQETQYF. Written as DNA, the CDR3 is TGTGCCAGCTCAGGGACAGCCCAAGAGACCCAGTACTTC.

This clone has just a few counts. This rearrangement joins TRBV4-3 to TRBJ2-1; perhaps TRBD2 as D (6 bases). The CDR3 runs 14 residues. The V end was cut by 3 bases, the J end by 4 bases, with 10 bases between. The germline V gene has CDR1 LGHNA and CDR2 YSLEER. The CDR3 loop is CASSHAGGYNEQFF. The CDR3 DNA reads TGCGCCAGCAGCCATGCCGGGGGTTACAATGAGCAGTTCTTC.

J is TRBJ1-2 and V is TRBV6-5; 8 bases agree with TRBD1. This CDR3 contains 14 residues. CDR1 is MNHEY, CDR2 SVGAGI, per germline. J lost 8 bases, V lost 5 bases, and 10 bases had no gene match. The CDR3 is CASSPQGAWRGYTF. CDR3 DNA sequence: TGTGCCAGCAGTCCGCAGGGGGCTTGGCGAGGCTACACCTTC.

The CDR3 DNA reads as TGTGCCATCAGTGAGTCGGCGCAGAGAGATGCCTATGGCTACACCTTC. Translating it yields CAISESAQRDAYGYTF. The chain joins TRBV10-3 to TRBJ1-2, with unresolved D. Deletions cut 0 bases from V and 4 bases from J, with 15 bases between. Germline V gives CDR1 ENHRY, CDR2 SYGVKD. The CDR3 runs to 16 residues.